This T cell receptor (beta chain) derives from a study of blood T cell repertoires in COVID-19 (dated by TCRdb to the early 2020s). At the level of the whole study: The collaborator samples originated in the United States, Italy and Spain and spanned the acute and convalescent phases of COVID-19. HLA class I and class II types, where available, came from metadata supplied by the sample provider rather than from assay-based typing. The samples were drawn from two sources: the first 160 participants of the ongoing ImmuneRACE study, and 1,200 or so subjects contributed by 6 global collaborators. A freely available public database, intended as a resource for researchers studying the immune response to SARS-CoV-2, is where the repertoires were released. Subjects who had been exposed to COVID-19, were actively infected with it, or had recovered from it provided the deeply sampled blood TCRbeta repertoires that made up the dataset. The material from the prospective study consisted of cDNA or gDNA derived from T cells, B-cell-depleted T cells, or PBMCs. Nearly every sample came with metadata listing a de-identified subject ID, COVID-19 status, age in years and sex. Results the study describes overall, beyond this receptor: The quantity of clinical and demographic metadata differed by source and by participant and was supplied without curation.

The germline V gene (reference sequence) supplies CDR1 LNHDA and CDR2 SQIVND. Compared with germline, V lacks 4 bases and J lacks 3 bases; bases without a gene match: 4. The CDR3 sequence holds 15 residues, the cysteine and phenylalanine included. Just CDR3 DNA is preserved here, 45 bases in frame from base 1. Regarding this clone: This clone's antigen is unknown. Base qualities are not at hand, and no much larger clone is one base apart.

One collaborating source in Seattle enrolled patients while the patients were actively infected and followed the patients over time throughout the course of disease. The collaborating institutions used their own protocols to collect whole blood in K2EDTA tubes. For TCRbeta analysis, collaborator samples were shipped as frozen whole blood, as isolated PBMCs, or as DNA extracted from either sample type. The immunoSEQ Assay, a bias-controlled multiplex PCR, was used to amplify TCRbeta CDR3 regions from genomic DNA. On the authors' methods: Nucleated cell counts per sample were estimated from amplification of reference gene primers within the assay. To quantify the absolute abundance of each unique TCRbeta CDR3 rearrangement, sequence reads were collapsed and filtered. Productive Simpson clonality was computed per sample as the square root of Simpson's diversity index over productive rearrangements. TCRdb limited this immuneACCESS table to in-frame rearrangements with V and J called. A share of clones is missing; checked studies link under half to unresolved V genes, and the rest is unexplained. V and J calls and clone size are as listed in that table; D and trimming were resolved from the DNA. A total of approximately 500,000 clones appear in this sample, about 88% of them only once. The ten top clones hold around 8% of the sample.

This TCR derives from a woman aged 50 to 60 with COVID-19, enrolled during active disease. This chain is built from TRBV19 and TRBJ2-3, and TRBD1 matches 10 of the central bases. Input material: peripheral blood. The nucleotides read TGTGCCAGTAGTACCGGGACAGGGGCTACAGATACGCAGTATTTT. The resulting protein is CASSTGTGATDTQYF. With all but the CDR3 taken from the reference TRBV19 and TRBJ2-3 genes, the full variable domain is: DGGITQSPKYLFRKEGQNVTLSCEQNLNHDAMYWYRQDPGQGLRLIYYSQIVNDFQKGDIAEGYSVSREKKESFPLTVTSAQKNPTAFYLCASSTGTGATDTQYFGPGTRLTVL.